This TCR beta chain derives from a study of shared clonotypes between healthy human individuals (dated by TCRdb to 2020 to 2022). Regarding the study in general: A few men and two women, aged 18 to 49 years, made up the cohort. For each donor, CD4 naive and CD4 memory were each given three plates, CD8 naive was given two plates, and CD8 memory was given one plate. Blood TCR repertoires of five healthy adults were deeply sequenced to estimate repertoire size and the extent of clonotype sharing between individuals. Libraries were prepared and TCR repertoires were sequenced by different laboratories using diverse techniques, in order to increase sequencing depth and limit assay-specific biases. Leukapheresis yielded between about 0.9 and 9.5 billion PBMCs per donor. Broader findings and caveats from the paper: Rarefaction of sorted-subset datasets indicated incomplete sequencing despite the large sequencing depth. Because the study included only a small number of donors, the genetic and exposure-history diversity represented was limited. Only blood was sampled, and tissue TCR repertoires likely differ from those in blood. Naive subsets generally had larger estimated clonotype richness than memory subsets did. Pairwise subsampling indicated that sequencing depth was expected to affect the degree of clonotype sharing among donors. Across several donors, approximately 5% of naive CD4, 3% to 3.5% of naive CD8, around 2.1% of memory CD4, and roughly 0.41% of memory CD8 clonotypes were shared. Higher generation probabilities were observed for clonotypes shared by all four sorted-subset donors than for non-shared clonotypes.

TCR CDR3 regions were amplified from genomic DNA by multiplex PCR using the deep immunoSEQ assay. Extracted genomic DNA from each cell subset was spread evenly across all wells of several immunoSEQ 96-well plates, with each plate serving as a replicate. For sorted subsets, approximately 210 ng genomic DNA, equal to some 30,000 T cell genomes, was loaded into each replicate PCR. Purified libraries were quantified with a Qubit 3.0 fluorometer, sized on a Bioanalyzer 2100, and re-quantified with the KAPA Library Quantification kit. Every immunoSEQ 96-well plate was sequenced on a separate single-read 150-cycle Illumina NextSeq 550 flow cell. On the study's bioinformatics: The immunoSEQ output contained only junctional sequences without quality scores, so filtering could not match that applied to full-length reads. To assign V/J genes and CDR3, sequences were annotated using PyIR, a Python wrapper for IgBLAST v1.9, with IMGT germline references. Any read was removed if the V/J assignment was weak (E-value above 1e-6), the CDR3 was missing, or the read contained stop codons, out-of-frame junctions, or ambiguous translated residues. V3J clonotypes were defined as sequences sharing an identical inferred V gene, J gene, and CDR3 amino acid sequence. Percentage overlap between repertoires was calculated by dividing the number of shared unique clonotypes by the size of the smaller repertoire. Repertoire richness was assessed with RTK rarefaction, the Chao1 estimator, and Recon v2.1 estimates of unobserved clonotypes. For all TCRbeta clonotypes obtained by the gDNA method from a few donors, generation probabilities were computed with OLGA. In its TCRdb copy, this immuneACCESS table keeps in-frame sequences only and misses some clones. Where compared with another copy, unresolved V genes explain less than half of these, and the others have no known cause. V, J and clone size were drawn from that table, and D and trimming were deduced from the DNA. The sample yields around 1.4 million clones; 98% were counted once. The ten largest clones add up to over 0.3% of the sample.

The cysteine opens and the phenylalanine closes a CDR3 of 14 amino acids. Only CDR3 DNA remains: 42 bases, in frame from the first base. Deletion took 1 base off V and 5 bases off J, with a span of 11 bases between the germline ends. In the germline V gene (reference sequence), CDR1 corresponds to SEHNR and CDR2 to FQNEAQ. As regards this clone: Which antigen it targets is not known. Per-nucleotide qualities are absent, and no much larger clonotype sits a single base away.

Donors were healthy HIV-negative adults with no recently reported acute infections or vaccinations. Only Caucasian adults living in Nashville, Tennessee, USA were represented among the donors. CD4+ T cells were enriched by magnetic negative selection; naive cells were then positively selected on CD45RA, and the negative fraction formed the memory subset. Blood was collected by leukapheresis, and PBMCs were isolated by Ficoll-Histopaque density gradient centrifugation and then cryopreserved in liquid nitrogen vapor phase. Analytical flow cytometry was used to check the purity and quantity of each magnetically sorted T cell population. Each sorted fraction had its genomic DNA isolated and then quantified by UV absorbance on a Nanodrop 2000c.

The source of this sequence is a man younger than 40 in good health. The specimen was naive CD4+ T cells sorted from blood. Taken with the paper, the label for cell subset or site translates to: CD45RA+ positively selected. Recombination linked TRBV7-9 to TRBJ1-2, with the D gene not clear enough to name. In nucleotides, the sequence is TGTGCCAGCAGCTTAGATCTAACCGGATATGGCTACACCTTC. It specifies CASSLDLTGYGYTF.